One sample yielded the 27 T cell receptor beta chains listed below, sequenced in a study of spatial heterogeneity in lung cancer. Time point indicated: sample taken at primary tumor resection. TCRdb ran MiXCR on the 5' RACE reads and lists one entry per CDR3 protein. The top ten hold about 22% of the sample, which has under 13,000 distinct CDR3 sequences, roughly 7.9% seen once. Study-wide points: Counts of expanded alpha and beta TCRs within tumors tracked the tumor nonsynonymous mutation count.

Their antigens are not known. The sample was lung tumor tissue, taken at surgery. All receptors derive from a female donor with early-stage non-small cell lung cancer.

By share of the sample, this clonotype is medium-sized. The chain is built from TRBV20-1 and TRBJ2-2, with D tentatively TRBD2 (6 bases). Germline V gene sequence: CDR1 DFQATT, CDR2 SNEGSKA (reference sequence). V was pared by 2 bases and J by 4 bases, with 8 bases between. The CDR3 totals 13 residues. CDR3 sequence reads: CSARTSITGELFF. The CDR3 DNA reads TGCAGTGCTAGAACTAGCATCACCGGGGAGCTGTTTTTT.

This clonotype was counted many times. This chain connects TRBV6-5 to TRBJ1-1, with 9 positions matching TRBD1. The length of the CDR3 is 14 residues. V lost 7 bases to trimming and J lost 4 bases; unmatched junction nucleotides: 7. CDR1 is MNHEY and CDR2 is SVGAGI in the germline V gene. CDR3 sequence reads: CASNYRGQGTEAFF. The CDR3 nucleotides are TGTGCCAGCAACTACAGGGGGCAGGGCACTGAAGCTTTCTTT.

The rearrangement links TRBV6-1 to TRBJ2-1, with TRBD2 as a possible D gene (6 bases). This CDR3 region has 17 residues. Germline V gives CDR1 MNHNS, CDR2 SASEGT. Trimming took 6 bases from V and 9 from J, leaving 27 bases between them. The CDR3: CASRGPSGTPASGEQFF. CDR3 DNA: TGTGCCAGCAGAGGTCCTAGTGGGACTCCCGCCAGTGGTGAGCAGTTCTTC.

In its sample, this clonotype was seen many times. The rearrangement uses TRBV28 and TRBJ2-6; either TRBD1 or TRBD2 may fit D (6 bases each). The ends were cut back, 4 bases at V and 0 bases at J, with 16 bases in the middle. The CDR3 consists of 18 residues. The germline V gene encodes CDR1 MDHEN and CDR2 SYDVKM. CDR3 loop: CASSSPSQGLSGANVLTF. In nucleotides, the CDR3 is TGTGCCAGCAGTTCTCCCTCACAGGGACTCTCTGGGGCCAACGTCCTGACTTTC.

This clonotype has ten or more counts. The chain's CDR3 is CASKGAAFNEQFF. CDR3 in DNA: TGTGCCAGCAAGGGCGCTGCCTTCAATGAGCAGTTCTTC. The gene calls are TRBV6-5 and TRBJ2-1, with D unresolved. The germline CDR1 and CDR2 sequences are MNHEY and SVGAGI. V lost 7 bases and J 6 bases, leaving 13 bases between the germline ends. The CDR3 runs to 13 residues.

This clonotype turned up a few times. The V call is TRBV19, the J call TRBJ1-2, with D unresolved. The CDR3 is made up of 12 amino acids. Trimming pared 8 bases from V and 6 bases from J, leaving 13 bases between. Germline V gene data show CDR1 as LNHDA and CDR2 as SQIVND (reference sequence). CDR3 bases: TGTGCCAGTTCAAGGGCAGAACATGGCTACACCTTC. Amino acid sequence: CASSRAEHGYTF.

Ten or more counts support this clonotype. The V call is TRBV27, the J call TRBJ2-3, with D perhaps TRBD1 or TRBD2 (6 bases each). Trimming took 2 bases from V and 1 from J, leaving 13 bases between them. Germline CDR1 is MNHEY and CDR2 is SMNVEV (reference sequence). This CDR3 has 16 residues. As DNA, the CDR3 is TGTGCCAGCAGTTTAGAAGGGGGGCCCGGCACAGATACGCAGTATTTT. It translates to CASSLEGGPGTDTQYF.

In its sample, this clonotype ranks as medium-sized. The V gene is TRBV20-1, the J gene TRBJ1-1, with a tentative D call TRBD1 (6 bases). The V end lost 6 bases, the J end lost 6 bases, and 17 bases lay between the germline ends. Germline V lookup: CDR1 DFQATT, CDR2 SNEGSKA (reference sequence). The CDR3 has 13 amino acids. The CDR3 nucleotides are TGCAGTGCGCCCTCCGGCGGGGGCGCTGAAGCTTTCTTT. Its protein product is CSAPSGGGAEAFF.

This clonotype was counted only a few times. The chain is built from TRBV5-1 and TRBJ2-3; TRBD2 matches at 15 bases. CDR3 length equals 17 residues. Germline V CDR1 and CDR2: SGHRS, YFSETQ. The junction had 5 bases not matched to a gene; V was cut back by 4 bases and J by 2 bases. CDR3 bases: TGCGCCAGCAGCCCGGGACTAGCGGGGGGACCCACAGATACGCAGTATTTT. This codes for CASSPGLAGGPTDTQYF. Combining the CDR3 with reference TRBV5-1 and TRBJ2-3 gives the whole variable domain KAGVTQTPRYLIKTRGQQVTLSCSPISGHRSVSWYQQTPGQGLQFLFEYFSETQRNKGNFPGRFSGRQFSNSRSEMNVSTLELGDSALYLCASSPGLAGGPTDTQYFGPGTRLTVL.

On this clonotype itself: A much more abundant neighbour one base away suggests this may be a read error. The CDR3 does not end in the conserved phenylalanine or tryptophan, so this is likely a read error. V usage is TRBV2 and J usage is TRBJ2-5; D is unclear. V lost 8 bases to trimming and J lost 4 bases, with 11 bases between them. This CDR3 comprises 12 residues. Germline V gene data show CDR1 as SNHLY and CDR2 as FYNNEI. This chain's CDR3 is CASSATPETQYS. The CDR3 nucleotides are TGTGCCAGCTCGGCTACTCCAGAGACCCAGTACTCC.

This clonotype was observed a few times. A much larger clone lies a single base off, so this may be a read error. The gene calls are TRBV20-1 and TRBJ1-3, with D possibly TRBD1 on 5 matching bases. CDR1 is DFQATT and CDR2 is SNEGSKA in the germline V gene (reference sequence). V lost 3 bases and J lost 0, with 9 bases in between. The CDR3 spans 14 residues. DNA of the CDR3: TGCAGTGCTAGTGGGGACGACTCTGGAAACACCATATATTTT. Protein product: CSASGDDSGNTIYF.

This clonotype was recorded at least ten times. This chain joins TRBV5-4 and TRBJ2-1; D perhaps matches TRBD2 (5 bases). The V and J ends lost 7 bases and 2 bases respectively, with 13 bases between them. The germline gives CDR1 SGHNT, CDR2 YYREEE (reference sequence). The CDR3 runs to 14 residues. The CDR3 coding sequence is TGTGCCAGCCGGGTTGCGGGCACCTACAATGAGCAGTTCTTC. It encodes CASRVAGTYNEQFF.

This clonotype was observed many times. The V gene is TRBV10-3, the J gene TRBJ2-4; no reliable D call. Trimming removed 2 bases from V and 7 bases from J, with 6 bases in between. The germline gives CDR1 ENHRY, CDR2 SYGVKD. The CDR3 sequence is 12 residues long. CDR3 region: CAISEGRNIQYF. CDR3 DNA sequence: TGTGCCATCAGTGAGGGACGGAACATTCAGTACTTC.

This clonotype has at least ten counts. The J gene is TRBJ1-1, the V gene TRBV7-2; the D gene is possibly TRBD1 (5 bases). The CDR3 contains 12 residues. The germline gives CDR1 SGHTA, CDR2 FQGNSA. With 5 bases removed from V and 4 bases from J, the gap between germline ends came to 8 bases. The CDR3: CASSQGGTEAFF. The CDR3, as DNA: TGTGCCAGCAGCCAGGGTGGCACTGAAGCTTTCTTT.

This clonotype was detected only a few times. The V gene is TRBV20-1, the J gene TRBJ2-1; TRBD2 matches at 12 bases. The CDR3 runs 14 residues. With V trimmed by 5 bases and J by 4 bases, 3 bases remained unmatched. Germline values: CDR1 DFQATT, CDR2 SNEGSKA (reference sequence). This CDR3 is CSASGLAGYNEQFF. CDR3 bases: TGCAGTGCTTCTGGACTAGCGGGATACAATGAGCAGTTCTTC.

Ten or more counts support this clonotype. This chain joins TRBV20-1 and TRBJ1-1, with D possibly TRBD1 on 5 matching bases. The CDR3 is 13 residues long. From germline, CDR1 is DFQATT and CDR2 SNEGSKA (reference sequence). V lost 3 bases and J lost 5, with 13 bases in between. The CDR3 sequence is CSARARGKTEAFF. The CDR3 DNA sequence: TGCAGTGCTAGGGCTCGGGGGAAAACTGAAGCTTTCTTT.

By its share, this clonotype is medium-sized. The chain combines TRBV20-1 with TRBJ2-3; 8 nucleotides line up with TRBD2. J was trimmed by 1 base and V by 3 bases; bases with no gene match: 3. The CDR3 has 14 residues. CDR1 is DFQATT and CDR2 is SNEGSKA in the germline V gene (reference sequence). CDR3 DNA sequence: TGCAGTGCTAGTACAGCGGGGGGCACAGATACGCAGTATTTT. The encoded protein is CSASTAGGTDTQYF.

In its sample, this clonotype ranks as medium-sized (0.01 to 0.1%). CDR3 DNA: TGTGCCAGCAGTTTATCGTCCCGGTTGAATCCCTCCTATAATTCACCCCTCCACTTT. Translation: CASSLSSRLNPSYNSPLHF. This chain connects TRBV27 to TRBJ1-6; D not resolved. V lost 0 bases and J 0 bases, leaving 15 bases between the germline ends. Germline CDR1 is MNHEY and CDR2 is SMNVEV (reference sequence). This CDR3 has 19 residues.

This clonotype was detected many times. V usage is TRBV7-2 and J usage is TRBJ2-7, with D possibly called TRBD1 or TRBD2 (5 bases each). Deletions cut 3 bases from V and 4 bases from J, with 13 bases between. This CDR3 has 14 amino acids. In germline, CDR1 is SGHTA, CDR2 FQGNSA. CDR3 in amino acids: CASSFGDGPYEQYF. For the CDR3, the DNA is TGTGCCAGCAGCTTTGGGGACGGGCCTTACGAGCAGTACTTC.

J is TRBJ2-7 and V is TRBV6-5, with 11 positions matching TRBD1. The CDR3 spans 14 residues. The V segment lost 6 bases and the J segment 4 bases; nucleotides outside the gene matches: 5. Looked up from germline, CDR1 is MNHEY and CDR2 is SVGAGI. The CDR3 spells CASRGGTGGYEQYF. The CDR3 bases are TGTGCCAGCAGGGGCGGGACAGGGGGATACGAGCAGTACTTC.

The sample holds many counts of this clonotype. The chain couples TRBV20-1 to TRBJ1-5, with 9 positions matching TRBD1. J gave up 3 bases and V 4 bases, and 7 bases lay outside the gene matches. The CDR3 consists of 15 residues. Germline CDR1 and CDR2: DFQATT and SNEGSKA (reference sequence). In DNA, the CDR3 is TGCAGTGCTACGCCCGGACAGGGGCTCAATCAGCCCCAGCATTTT. This sequence encodes CSATPGQGLNQPQHF.

Points on this clonotype: This sequence may be a read error, since a much larger clone differs from it by one base. The chain employs TRBV6-5 and TRBJ2-2, with 9 bases aligning to TRBD2. CDR1 and CDR2 (germline): MNHEY, SVGAGI. The length of the CDR3 is 17 residues. V was pared by 10 bases and J by 4 bases, with 16 bases of the junction left unmatched. The CDR3 sequence is CANSPQSGGFPTGELFF. The CDR3 DNA is TGTGCCAACAGCCCACAAAGCGGGGGGTTTCCCACCGGGGAGCTGTTTTTT.

This clonotype was picked up many times. The chain is built from TRBV5-1 and TRBJ1-4; D is possibly TRBD1 (5 bases). This CDR3 spans 14 amino acids. The germline V and J ends were trimmed by 1 base and 5 bases, with 9 bases remaining between them. CDR1 is SGHRS, CDR2 YFSETQ, per germline. CDR3 DNA sequence: TGCGCCAGCAGCTTGAATAGACAGAATGAAAAACTGTTTTTT. The encoded protein is CASSLNRQNEKLFF.

This clonotype was detected many times. The chain links TRBV2 to TRBJ1-2, with D possibly matching TRBD1 (6 bases). The length of the CDR3 is 12 residues. CDR1 SNHLY and CDR2 FYNNEI come from the germline V gene. CDR3 protein: CAQGTENYGYTF. CDR3 DNA: TGTGCTCAGGGGACGGAGAACTATGGCTACACCTTC.

This clonotype showed up many times. The chain links TRBV9 to TRBJ2-3; 10 nucleotides line up with TRBD2. The length of the CDR3 is 18 residues. V lost 0 bases and J lost 4; bases outside the gene matches: 11. Germline CDR1 and CDR2: SGDLS and YYNGEE. Here the CDR3 DNA reads TGTGCCAGCAGCGTAGCTACCAAGGCTAGCGGGGGCCCAGATACGCAGTATTTT. Its translation is CASSVATKASGGPDTQYF. Based on the CDR3 plus reference TRBV9 and TRBJ2-3, the full variable domain is DSGVTQTPKHLITATGQRVTLRCSPRSGDLSVYWYQQSLDQGLQFLIQYYNGEERAKGNILERFSAQQFPDLHSELNLSSLELGDSALYFCASSVATKASGGPDTQYFGPGTRLTVL.

Ten or more counts support this clonotype. The chain combines TRBV18 with TRBJ1-3; a possible D gene is TRBD1 (5 bases). CDR1 KGHSH and CDR2 LQKENI come from the germline V gene. The CDR3 is made up of 14 amino acids. V lost 3 bases to trimming and J lost 3 bases, with 9 bases between them. CDR3 loop: CASSPARDGNTIYF. The CDR3 DNA reads TGTGCCAGCTCACCGGCCAGGGATGGAAACACCATATATTTT.

In its sample, this clonotype was seen many times. The chain carries TRBV14 and TRBJ1-4, with 8 bases aligning to TRBD1. This CDR3 comprises 17 residues. Trimming took 6 bases from V and 1 from J; bases not matched to a gene: 10. Germline V gene sequence: CDR1 SGHDN, CDR2 FVKESK. The CDR3 DNA is TGTGCCAGCAGTCGTACAGGGGGGAGAAGAACTAATGAAAAACTGTTTTTT. As protein: CASSRTGGRRTNEKLFF. Combining the CDR3 with reference TRBV14 and TRBJ1-4 gives the whole variable domain EAGVTQFPSHSVIEKGQTVTLRCDPISGHDNLYWYRRVMGKEIKFLLHFVKESKQDESGMPNNRFLAERTGGTYSTLKVQPAELEDSGVYFCASSRTGGRRTNEKLFFGSGTQLSVL.